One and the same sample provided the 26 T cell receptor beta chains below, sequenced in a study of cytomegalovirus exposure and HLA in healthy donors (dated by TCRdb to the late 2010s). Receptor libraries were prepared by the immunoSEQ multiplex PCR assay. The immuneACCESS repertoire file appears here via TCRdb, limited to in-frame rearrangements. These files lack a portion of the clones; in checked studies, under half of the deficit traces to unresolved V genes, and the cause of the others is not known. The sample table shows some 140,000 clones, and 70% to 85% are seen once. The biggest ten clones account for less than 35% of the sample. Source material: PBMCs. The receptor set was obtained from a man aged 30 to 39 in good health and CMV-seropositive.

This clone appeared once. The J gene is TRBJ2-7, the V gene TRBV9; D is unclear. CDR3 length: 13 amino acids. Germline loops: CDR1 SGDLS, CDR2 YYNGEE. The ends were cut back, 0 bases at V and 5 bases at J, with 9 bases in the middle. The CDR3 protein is CASSVAADNEQYF. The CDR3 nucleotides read TGTGCCAGCAGCGTAGCAGCCGACAACGAGCAGTACTTC.

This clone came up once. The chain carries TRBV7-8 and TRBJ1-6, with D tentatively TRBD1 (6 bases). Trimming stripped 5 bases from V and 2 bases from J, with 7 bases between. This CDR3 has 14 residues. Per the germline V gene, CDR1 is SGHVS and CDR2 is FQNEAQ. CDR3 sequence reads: CASSRDTYNSPLHF. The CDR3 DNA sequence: TGTGCCAGCAGCCGGGACACCTATAATTCACCCCTCCACTTT.

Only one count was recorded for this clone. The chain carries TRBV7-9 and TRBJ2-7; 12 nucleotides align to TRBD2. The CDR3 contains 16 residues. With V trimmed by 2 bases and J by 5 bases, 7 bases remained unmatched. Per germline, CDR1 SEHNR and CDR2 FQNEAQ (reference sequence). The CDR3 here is CASSLLPGLAGHEQYF. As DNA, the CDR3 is TGTGCCAGCAGCTTACTACCGGGACTAGCGGGCCACGAGCAGTACTTC.

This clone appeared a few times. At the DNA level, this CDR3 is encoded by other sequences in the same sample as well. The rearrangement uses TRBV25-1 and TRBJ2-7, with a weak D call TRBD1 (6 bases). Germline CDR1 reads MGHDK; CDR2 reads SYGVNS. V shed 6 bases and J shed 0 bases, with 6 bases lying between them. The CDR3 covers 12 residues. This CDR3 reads CASRGGSYEQYF. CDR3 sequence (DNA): TGTGCCAGCAGAGGGGGCTCCTACGAGCAGTACTTC.

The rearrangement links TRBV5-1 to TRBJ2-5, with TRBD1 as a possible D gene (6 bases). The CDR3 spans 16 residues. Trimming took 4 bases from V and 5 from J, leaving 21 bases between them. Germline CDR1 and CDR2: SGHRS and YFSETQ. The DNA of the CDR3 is TGCGCCAGCAGCCTCACCTTTTGGACAGCTTCGGAGACCCAGTACTTC. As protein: CASSLTFWTASETQYF.

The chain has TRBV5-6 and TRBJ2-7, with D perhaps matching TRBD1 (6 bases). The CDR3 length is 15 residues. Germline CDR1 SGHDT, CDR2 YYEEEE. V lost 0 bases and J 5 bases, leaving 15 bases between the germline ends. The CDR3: CASSLGQVNFDEQYF. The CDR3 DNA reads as TGTGCCAGCAGCTTGGGACAGGTGAATTTTGACGAGCAGTACTTC.

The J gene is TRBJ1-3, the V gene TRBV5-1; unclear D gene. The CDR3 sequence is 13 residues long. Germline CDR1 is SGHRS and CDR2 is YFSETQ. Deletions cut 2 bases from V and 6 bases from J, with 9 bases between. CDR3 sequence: CASSFGGENTIYF. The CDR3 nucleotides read TGCGCCAGCAGCTTTGGCGGGGAAAACACCATATATTTT.

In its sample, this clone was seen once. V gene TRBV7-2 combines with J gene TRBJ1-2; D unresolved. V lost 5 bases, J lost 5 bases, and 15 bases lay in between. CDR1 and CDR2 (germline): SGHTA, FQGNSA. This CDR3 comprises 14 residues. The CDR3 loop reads CASSPTDGGYGYTF. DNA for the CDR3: TGTGCCAGCAGCCCGACGGACGGAGGGTATGGCTACACCTTC.

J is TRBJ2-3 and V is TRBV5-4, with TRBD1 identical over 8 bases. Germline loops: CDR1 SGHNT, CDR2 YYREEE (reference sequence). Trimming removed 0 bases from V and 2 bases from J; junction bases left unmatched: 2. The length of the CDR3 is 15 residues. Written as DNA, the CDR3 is TGTGCCAGCAGCTTGGGGACAGGGCACACAGATACGCAGTATTTT. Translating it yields CASSLGTGHTDTQYF.

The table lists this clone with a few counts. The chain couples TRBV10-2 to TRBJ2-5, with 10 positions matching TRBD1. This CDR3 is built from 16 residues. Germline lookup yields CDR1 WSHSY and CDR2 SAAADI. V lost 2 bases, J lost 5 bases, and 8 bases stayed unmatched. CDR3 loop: CASSEPGDRGKETQYF. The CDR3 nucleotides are TGCGCCAGCAGTGAGCCGGGGGACAGGGGAAAGGAGACCCAGTACTTC.

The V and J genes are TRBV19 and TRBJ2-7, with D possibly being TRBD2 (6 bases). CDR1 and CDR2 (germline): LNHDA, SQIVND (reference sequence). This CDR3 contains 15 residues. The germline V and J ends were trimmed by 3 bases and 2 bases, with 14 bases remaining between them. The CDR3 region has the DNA TGTGCCAGTAGTATGGTGGGTAGCGGAACCTACGAGCAGTACTTC. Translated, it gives CASSMVGSGTYEQYF.

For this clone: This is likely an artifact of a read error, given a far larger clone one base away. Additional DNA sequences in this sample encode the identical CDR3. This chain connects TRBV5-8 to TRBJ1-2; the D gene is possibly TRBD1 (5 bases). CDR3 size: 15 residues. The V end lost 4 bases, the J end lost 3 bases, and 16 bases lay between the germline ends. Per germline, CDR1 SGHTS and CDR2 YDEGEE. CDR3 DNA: TGTGCCAGCAGCCAAGATCAGGGACTTGACTATGGCTACACCTTC. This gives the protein CASSQDQGLDYGYTF.

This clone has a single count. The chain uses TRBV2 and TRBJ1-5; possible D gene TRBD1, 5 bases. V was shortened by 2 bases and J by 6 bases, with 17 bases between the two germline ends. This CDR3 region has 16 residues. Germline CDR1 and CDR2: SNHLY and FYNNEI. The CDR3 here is CASSENNQGRIQPQHF. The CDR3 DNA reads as TGTGCCAGCAGTGAAAATAACCAGGGAAGGATTCAGCCCCAGCATTTT.

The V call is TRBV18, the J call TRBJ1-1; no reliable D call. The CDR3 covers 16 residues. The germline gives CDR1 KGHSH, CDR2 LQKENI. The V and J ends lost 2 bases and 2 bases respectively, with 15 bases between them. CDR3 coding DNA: TGTGCCAGCTCACCATACTCGATGACACCTAACACTGAAGCTTTCTTT. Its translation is CASSPYSMTPNTEAFF. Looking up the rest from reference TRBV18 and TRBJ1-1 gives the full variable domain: NAGVMQNPRHLVRRRGQEARLRCSPMKGHSHVYWYRQLPEEGLKFMVYLQKENIIDESGMPKERFSAEFPKEGPSILRIQQVVRGDSAAYFCASSPYSMTPNTEAFFGQGTRLTVV.

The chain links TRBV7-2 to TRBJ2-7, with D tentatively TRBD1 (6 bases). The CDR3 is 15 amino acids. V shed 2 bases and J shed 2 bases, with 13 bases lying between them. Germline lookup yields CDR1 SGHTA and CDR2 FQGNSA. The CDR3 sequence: CASSLSQGPAYEQYF. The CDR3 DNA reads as TGTGCCAGCAGCTTAAGTCAGGGGCCAGCCTACGAGCAGTACTTC.

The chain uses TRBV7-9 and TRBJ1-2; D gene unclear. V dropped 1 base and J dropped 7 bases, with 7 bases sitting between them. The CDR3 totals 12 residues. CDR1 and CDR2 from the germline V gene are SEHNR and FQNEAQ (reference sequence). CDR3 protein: CASSLDLSGYTF. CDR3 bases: TGTGCCAGCAGCTTAGATTTGAGTGGCTACACCTTC. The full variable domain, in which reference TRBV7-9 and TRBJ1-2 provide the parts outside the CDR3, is DTGVSQNPRHKITKRGQNVTFRCDPISEHNRLYWYRQTLGQGPEFLTYFQNEAQLEKSRLLSDRFSAERPKGSFSTLEIQRTEQGDSAMYLCASSLDLSGYTFGSGTRLTVV.

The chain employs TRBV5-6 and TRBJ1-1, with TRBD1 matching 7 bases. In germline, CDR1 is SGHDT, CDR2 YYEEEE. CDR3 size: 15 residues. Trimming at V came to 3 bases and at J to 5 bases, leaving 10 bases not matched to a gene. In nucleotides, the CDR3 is TGTGCCAGCAGCTCTCAAGACAGGGTTTTAACTGAAGCTTTCTTT. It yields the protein CASSSQDRVLTEAFF.

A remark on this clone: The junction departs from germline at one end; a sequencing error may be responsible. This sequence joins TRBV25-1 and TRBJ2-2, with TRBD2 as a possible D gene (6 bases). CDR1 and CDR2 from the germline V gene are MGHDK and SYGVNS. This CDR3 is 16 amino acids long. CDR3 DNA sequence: TGTGCCAGCAGGGAATCCGGGACTTCGAACACCGGGGAGCTGTTTTTT. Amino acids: CASRESGTSNTGELFF.

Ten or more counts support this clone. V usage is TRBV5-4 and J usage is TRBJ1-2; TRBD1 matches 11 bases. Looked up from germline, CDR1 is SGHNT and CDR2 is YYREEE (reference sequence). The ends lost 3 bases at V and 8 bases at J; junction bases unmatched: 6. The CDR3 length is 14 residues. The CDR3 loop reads CASSWGQGERGYTF. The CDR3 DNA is TGTGCCAGCAGCTGGGGACAGGGGGAACGGGGCTACACCTTC.

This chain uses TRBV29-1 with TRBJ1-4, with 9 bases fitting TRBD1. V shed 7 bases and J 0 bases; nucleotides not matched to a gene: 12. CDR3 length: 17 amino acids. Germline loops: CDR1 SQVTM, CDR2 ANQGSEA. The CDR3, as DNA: TGCAGCGCTGGAGGACAGGGGATAGGGGCAACTAATGAAAAACTGTTTTTT. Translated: CSAGGQGIGATNEKLFF.

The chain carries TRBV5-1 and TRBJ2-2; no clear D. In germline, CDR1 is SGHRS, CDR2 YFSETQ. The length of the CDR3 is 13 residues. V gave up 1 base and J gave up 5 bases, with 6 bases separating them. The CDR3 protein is CASSLYGTGELFF. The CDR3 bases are TGCGCCAGCAGCTTGTACGGGACCGGGGAGCTGTTTTTT. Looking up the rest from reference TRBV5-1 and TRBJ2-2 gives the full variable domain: KAGVTQTPRYLIKTRGQQVTLSCSPISGHRSVSWYQQTPGQGLQFLFEYFSETQRNKGNFPGRFSGRQFSNSRSEMNVSTLELGDSALYLCASSLYGTGELFFGEGSRLTVL.

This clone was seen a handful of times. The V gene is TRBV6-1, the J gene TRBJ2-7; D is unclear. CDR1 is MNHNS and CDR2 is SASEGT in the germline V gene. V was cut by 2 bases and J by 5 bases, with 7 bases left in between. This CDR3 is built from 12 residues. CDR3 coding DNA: TGTGCCAGCAGTGAACGTCGAGACGAGCAGTACTTC. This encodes CASSERRDEQYF.

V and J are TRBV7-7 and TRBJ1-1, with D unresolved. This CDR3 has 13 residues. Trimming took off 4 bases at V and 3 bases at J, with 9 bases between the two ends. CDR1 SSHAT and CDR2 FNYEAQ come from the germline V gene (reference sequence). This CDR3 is CASSSAYDTEAFF. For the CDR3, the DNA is TGTGCCAGCAGCTCAGCGTATGACACTGAAGCTTTCTTT.

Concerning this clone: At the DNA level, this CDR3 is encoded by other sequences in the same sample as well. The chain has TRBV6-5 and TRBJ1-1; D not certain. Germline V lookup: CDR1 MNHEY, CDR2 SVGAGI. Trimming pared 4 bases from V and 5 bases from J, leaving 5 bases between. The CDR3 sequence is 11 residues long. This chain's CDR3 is CASSSGTEAFF. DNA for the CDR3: TGTGCCAGCAGTTCCGGGACTGAAGCTTTCTTT.

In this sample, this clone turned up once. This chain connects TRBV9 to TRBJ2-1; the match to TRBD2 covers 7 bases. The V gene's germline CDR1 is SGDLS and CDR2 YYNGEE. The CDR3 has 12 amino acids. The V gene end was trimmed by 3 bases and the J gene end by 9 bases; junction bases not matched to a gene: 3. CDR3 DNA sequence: TGTGCCAGCAGCGGCGGGAGCATTGAGCAGTTCTTC. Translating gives CASSGGSIEQFF.

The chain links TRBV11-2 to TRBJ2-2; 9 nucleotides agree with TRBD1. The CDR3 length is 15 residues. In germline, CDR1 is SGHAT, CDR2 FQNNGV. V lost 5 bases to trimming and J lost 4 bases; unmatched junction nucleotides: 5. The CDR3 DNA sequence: TGTGCCAGCAGCGGAATACAGGGGGCCACCGGGGAGCTGTTTTTT. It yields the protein CASSGIQGATGELFF.